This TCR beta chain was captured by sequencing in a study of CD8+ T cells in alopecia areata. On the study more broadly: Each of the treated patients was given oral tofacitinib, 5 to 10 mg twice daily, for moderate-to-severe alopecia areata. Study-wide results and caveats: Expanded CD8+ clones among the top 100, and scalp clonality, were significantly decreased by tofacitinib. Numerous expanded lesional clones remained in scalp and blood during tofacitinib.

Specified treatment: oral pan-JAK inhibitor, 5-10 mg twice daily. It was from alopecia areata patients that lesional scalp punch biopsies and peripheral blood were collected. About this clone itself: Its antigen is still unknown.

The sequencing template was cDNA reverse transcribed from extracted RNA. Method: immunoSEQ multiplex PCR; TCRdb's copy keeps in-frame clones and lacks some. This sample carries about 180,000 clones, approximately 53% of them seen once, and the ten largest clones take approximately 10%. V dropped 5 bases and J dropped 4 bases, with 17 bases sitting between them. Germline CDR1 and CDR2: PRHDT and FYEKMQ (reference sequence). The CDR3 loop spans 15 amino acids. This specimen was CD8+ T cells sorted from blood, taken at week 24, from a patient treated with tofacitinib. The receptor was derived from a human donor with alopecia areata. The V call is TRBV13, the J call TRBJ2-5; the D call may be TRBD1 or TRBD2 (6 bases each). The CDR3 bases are TGTGCCAGCAGCCCGCCACAAGGGGGAGGAGAGACCCAGTACTTC. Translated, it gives CASSPPQGGGETQYF.